Shown below are 5 T cell receptor beta chains from a single sample sequenced in a study of PD-1 blockade in classical Hodgkin lymphoma. Data came from immunoSEQ multiplex PCR; TCRdb stores just in-frame clones and leaves some out. The sample lists 90,000 to 140,000 clones, roughly 90% occurring once. Time point defined: cycle 4 day 1 (C4D1), after less than seven weeks of nivolumab. Relapse was seen in all patients after autologous stem cell transplantation, and brentuximab vedotin exposure was variable. Specimen: peripheral blood mononuclear cells (PBMCs), collected before the fourth cycle of nivolumab. The receptors derive from a human donor with classical Hodgkin lymphoma.

The gene calls are TRBV6-5 and TRBJ2-7; D ambiguous. CDR1 MNHEY and CDR2 SVGAGI come from the germline V gene. This CDR3 has 12 residues. V was trimmed by 6 bases and J by 3 bases, leaving 9 bases between them. This CDR3 is CASRTVNYEQYF. The CDR3 DNA follows: TGTGCCAGCAGGACGGTGAACTACGAGCAGTACTTC.

The chain uses TRBV7-9 and TRBJ2-7; 16 bases are a match to TRBD2. The CDR3 has 16 residues. Germline V gene data show CDR1 as SEHNR and CDR2 as FQNEAQ (reference sequence). With 5 bases clipped from V and 8 bases from J, the junction kept 9 bases outside the gene matches. CDR3 DNA: TGTGCCAGCAGCATTGGGACTAGCGGGAGGGCCTCTCAGCAGTACTTC. It specifies CASSIGTSGRASQQYF.

V gene TRBV25-1 combines with J gene TRBJ2-3; D gene unclear. Germline lookup yields CDR1 MGHDK and CDR2 SYGVNS. This CDR3 is 14 amino acids long. V was pared by 2 bases and J by 2 bases, with 8 bases between. The CDR3 spells CASSEMADTDTQYF. The CDR3 nucleotides are TGTGCCAGCAGTGAAATGGCGGACACAGATACGCAGTATTTT.

J is TRBJ1-2 and V is TRBV14, with 9 bases aligning to TRBD1. There are 15 residues in the CDR3. Germline CDR1 is SGHDN and CDR2 is FVKESK. Germline trimming cut 3 bases from V and 4 bases from J; bases unmatched to any gene: 6. DNA of the CDR3: TGTGCCAGCAGCCATCGGACAGGGGTTGGCTATGGCTACACCTTC. Its translation is CASSHRTGVGYGYTF.

The chain combines TRBV5-6 with TRBJ2-1; D gene uncertain. Germline V lookup: CDR1 SGHDT, CDR2 YYEEEE. V was cut by 0 bases and J by 5 bases, with 6 bases left in between. There are 13 residues in the CDR3. The CDR3 DNA reads TGTGCCAGCAGCTTGGAAAGAAACAATGAGCAGTTCTTC. This sequence encodes CASSLERNNEQFF.